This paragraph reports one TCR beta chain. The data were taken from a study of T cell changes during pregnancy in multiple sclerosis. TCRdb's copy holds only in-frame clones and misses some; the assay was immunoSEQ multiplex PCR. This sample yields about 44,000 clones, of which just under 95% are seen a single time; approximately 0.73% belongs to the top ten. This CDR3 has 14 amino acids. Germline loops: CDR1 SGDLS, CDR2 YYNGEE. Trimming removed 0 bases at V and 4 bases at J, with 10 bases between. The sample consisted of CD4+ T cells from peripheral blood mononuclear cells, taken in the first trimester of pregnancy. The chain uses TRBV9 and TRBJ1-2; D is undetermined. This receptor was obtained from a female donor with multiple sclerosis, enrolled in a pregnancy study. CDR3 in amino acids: CASSVEAGGYGYTF. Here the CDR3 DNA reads TGTGCCAGCAGCGTAGAGGCGGGAGGCTATGGCTACACCTTC.